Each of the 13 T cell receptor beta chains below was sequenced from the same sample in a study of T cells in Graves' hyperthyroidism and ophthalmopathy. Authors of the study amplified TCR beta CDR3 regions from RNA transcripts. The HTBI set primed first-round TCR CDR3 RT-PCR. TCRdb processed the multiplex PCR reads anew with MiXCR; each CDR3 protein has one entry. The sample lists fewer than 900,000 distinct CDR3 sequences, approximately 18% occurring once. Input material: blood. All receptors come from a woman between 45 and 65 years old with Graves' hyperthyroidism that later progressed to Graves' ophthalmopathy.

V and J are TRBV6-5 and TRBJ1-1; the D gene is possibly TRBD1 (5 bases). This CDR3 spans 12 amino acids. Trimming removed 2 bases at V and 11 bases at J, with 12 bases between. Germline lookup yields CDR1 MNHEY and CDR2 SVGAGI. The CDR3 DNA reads TGTGCCAGCAGTTACACGGGGGGGAGGGCTTTCTTT. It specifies CASSYTGGRAFF.

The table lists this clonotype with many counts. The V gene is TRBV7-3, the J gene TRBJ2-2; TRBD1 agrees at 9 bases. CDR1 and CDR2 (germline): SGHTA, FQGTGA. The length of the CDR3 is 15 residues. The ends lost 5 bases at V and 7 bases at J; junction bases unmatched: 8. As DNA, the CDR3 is TGTGCCAGCAGCATGGGGACAGGGTCCAGCGGGGAGCTGTTTTTT. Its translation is CASSMGTGSSGELFF.

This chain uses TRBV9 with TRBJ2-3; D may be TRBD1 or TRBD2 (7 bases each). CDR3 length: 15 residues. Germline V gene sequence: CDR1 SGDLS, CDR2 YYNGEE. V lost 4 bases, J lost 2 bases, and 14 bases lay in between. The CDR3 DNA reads TGTGCCAGCAGCCCGACAGGGACTACCACAGATACGCAGTATTTT. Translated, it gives CASSPTGTTTDTQYF.

The CDR3 reads CATSPSGLDWKETQYF. CDR3 DNA: TGTGCCACCAGCCCTAGCGGACTAGATTGGAAAGAGACCCAGTACTTC. The chain joins TRBV15 to TRBJ2-5; 7 bases match TRBD2. From germline, CDR1 is LNHNV and CDR2 YYDKDF (reference sequence). The CDR3 has 16 residues. Losses at the gene ends were 5 bases for V and 3 bases for J; bases not matched to a gene: 12.

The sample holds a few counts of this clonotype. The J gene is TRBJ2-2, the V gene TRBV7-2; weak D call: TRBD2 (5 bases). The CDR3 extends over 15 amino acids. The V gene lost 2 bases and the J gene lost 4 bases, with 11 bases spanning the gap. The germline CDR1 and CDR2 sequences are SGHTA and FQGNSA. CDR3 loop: CASSLSGGSTGELFF. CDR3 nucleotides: TGTGCCAGCAGCTTATCGGGCGGGTCCACCGGGGAGCTGTTTTTT.

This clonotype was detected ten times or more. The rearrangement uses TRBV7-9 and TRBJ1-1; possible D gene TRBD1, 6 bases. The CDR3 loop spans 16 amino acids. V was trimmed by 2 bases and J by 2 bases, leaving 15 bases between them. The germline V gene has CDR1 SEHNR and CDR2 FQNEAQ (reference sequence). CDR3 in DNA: TGTGCCAGCAGCTTAAACCGGGACACTGGCAACACTGAAGCTTTCTTT. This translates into CASSLNRDTGNTEAFF.

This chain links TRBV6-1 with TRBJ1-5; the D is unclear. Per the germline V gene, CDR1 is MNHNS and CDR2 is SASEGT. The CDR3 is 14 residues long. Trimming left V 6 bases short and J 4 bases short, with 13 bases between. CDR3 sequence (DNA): TGTGCCAGCAGCAGACGGGGAGGAAATCAGCCCCAGCATTTT. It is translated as CASSRRGGNQPQHF.

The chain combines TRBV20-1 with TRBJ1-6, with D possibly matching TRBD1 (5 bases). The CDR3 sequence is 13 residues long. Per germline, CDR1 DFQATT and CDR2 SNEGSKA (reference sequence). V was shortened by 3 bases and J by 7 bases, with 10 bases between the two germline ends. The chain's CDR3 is CSASGGRNSPLHF. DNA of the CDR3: TGCAGTGCTAGTGGGGGGAGAAATTCACCCCTCCACTTT.

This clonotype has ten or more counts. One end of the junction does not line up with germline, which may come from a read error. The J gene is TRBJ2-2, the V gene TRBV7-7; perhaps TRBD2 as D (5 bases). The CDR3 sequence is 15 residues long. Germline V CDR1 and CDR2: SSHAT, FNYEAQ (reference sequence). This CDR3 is CASSPSGMVTGELFF. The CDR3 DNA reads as TGTGCTAGCAGTCCATCGGGGATGGTGACCGGGGAGCTGTTTTTT.

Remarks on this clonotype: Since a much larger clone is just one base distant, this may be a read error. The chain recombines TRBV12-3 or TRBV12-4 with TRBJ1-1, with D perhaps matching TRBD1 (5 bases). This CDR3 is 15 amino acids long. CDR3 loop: CASSFSGQGYTEGFF. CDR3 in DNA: TGTGCCAGCAGTTTCTCGGGGCAGGGATACACTGAAGGTTTCTTT.

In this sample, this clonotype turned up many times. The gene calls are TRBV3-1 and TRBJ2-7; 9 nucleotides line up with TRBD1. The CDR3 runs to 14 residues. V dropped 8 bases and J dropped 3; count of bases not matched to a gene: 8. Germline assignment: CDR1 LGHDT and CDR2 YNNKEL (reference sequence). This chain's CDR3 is CASATGTGNYEQYF. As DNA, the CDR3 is TGTGCCAGCGCCACCGGGACAGGGAACTACGAGCAGTACTTC.

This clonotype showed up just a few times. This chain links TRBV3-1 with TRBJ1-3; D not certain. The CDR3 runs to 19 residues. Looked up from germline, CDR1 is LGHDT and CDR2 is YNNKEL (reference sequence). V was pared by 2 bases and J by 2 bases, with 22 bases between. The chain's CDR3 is CASSQTHGPILLTGNTIYF. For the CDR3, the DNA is TGTGCCAGCAGCCAAACCCACGGGCCTATCCTTTTAACTGGAAACACCATATATTTT.

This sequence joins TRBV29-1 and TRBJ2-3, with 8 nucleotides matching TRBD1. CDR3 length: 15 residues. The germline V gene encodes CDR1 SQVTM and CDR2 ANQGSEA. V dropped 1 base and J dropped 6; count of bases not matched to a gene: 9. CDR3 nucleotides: TGCAGCGTTGAAGTAGCGACAGGGGCGCAGGATACGCAGTATTTT. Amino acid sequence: CSVEVATGAQDTQYF.